Below are 23 T cell receptor beta chains sequenced from a single sample in a study of response to subunit inactivated influenza vaccine. TCRdb itself ran the RT-PCR reads through MiXCR, one entry per CDR3 protein. Among over 650,000 distinct CDR3 sequences listed, around 20% were seen once. Source: PBMCs from blood, taken around 5 days after vaccination. These receptors were obtained from a man aged 45 to 65 who received an inactivated influenza vaccine.

V and J are TRBV5-1 and TRBJ2-3, with a weak D call TRBD1 (6 bases). V was pared by 5 bases and J by 0 bases, with 10 bases between. Germline CDR1 and CDR2: SGHRS and YFSETQ. This CDR3 contains 14 residues. CDR3 amino acids: CASSDRTSTDTQYF. The CDR3 DNA is TGCGCCAGCAGTGACAGGACTAGCACAGATACGCAGTATTTT.

The V call is TRBV24-1, the J call TRBJ2-6; D is uncertain. Germline lookup yields CDR1 KGHDR and CDR2 SFDVKD. Trimming took 6 bases from V and 0 from J, leaving 14 bases between them. The CDR3 runs to 17 residues. CDR3 DNA: TGTGCCACCAGTTCTGCGGACGTGGCCTCTGGGGCCAACGTCCTGACTTTC. As protein: CATSSADVASGANVLTF.

The chain has TRBV6-1 and TRBJ2-2, with TRBD2 matching over 10 bases. Trimming took 11 bases from V and 3 from J; bases not matched to a gene: 9. The CDR3 sequence is 15 residues long. CDR1 is MNHNS and CDR2 is SASEGT in the germline V gene. CDR3 bases: TGTGCCTCCGGCCGGAGCGGGGGGGACACCGGGGAGCTGTTTTTT. Protein sequence: CASGRSGGDTGELFF.

The V and J genes are TRBV28 and TRBJ2-1, with 8 bases matching TRBD2. V lost 6 bases to trimming and J lost 8 bases; unmatched junction nucleotides: 12. In germline, CDR1 is MDHEN, CDR2 SYDVKM. The length of the CDR3 is 15 residues. CDR3 loop: CASRPGSGSIHEQFF. As DNA, the CDR3 is TGTGCCAGCAGGCCGGGGAGCGGGAGTATTCATGAGCAGTTCTTC.

The gene calls are TRBV7-2 and TRBJ2-7; D unclear. The V gene lost 3 bases and the J gene lost 6 bases, with 12 bases spanning the gap. Germline CDR1 and CDR2: SGHTA and FQGNSA. The CDR3 spans 13 residues. In DNA form, the CDR3 reads TGTGCCAGCAGCTTGTCACAGTTCAGCGAGCAGTACTTC. Protein sequence: CASSLSQFSEQYF.

This clonotype appeared a few times. The chain has TRBV6-5 and TRBJ2-7, with 9 positions matching TRBD1. Germline CDR1 and CDR2: MNHEY and SVGAGI. The CDR3 length is 15 residues. J lost 2 bases, V lost 5 bases, and 7 bases had no gene match. The CDR3: CASSTDWTGAYEQYF. The CDR3 DNA is TGTGCCAGCAGTACCGATTGGACAGGGGCCTACGAGCAGTACTTC.

This rearrangement joins TRBV20-1 to TRBJ1-2; perhaps TRBD1 as D (5 bases). V dropped 8 bases and J dropped 8 bases, with 15 bases sitting between them. CDR1 is DFQATT and CDR2 is SNEGSKA in the germline V gene (reference sequence). The CDR3 runs 11 residues. The CDR3: CSPRGSYGYTF. The DNA of the CDR3 is TGCAGTCCTCGGGGCAGCTACGGCTACACCTTC.

Here the CDR3 reads CSVVVDTEAFF. The CDR3 DNA is TGCAGCGTTGTGGTCGATACTGAAGCTTTCTTT. J is TRBJ1-1 and V is TRBV29-1; D remains unclear. The germline V gene encodes CDR1 SQVTM and CDR2 ANQGSEA. This CDR3 comprises 11 residues. Trimming removed 4 bases from V and 5 bases from J, with 8 bases in between.

This rearrangement joins TRBV11-2 to TRBJ2-3; D is uncertain. There are 17 residues in the CDR3. Germline CDR1 SGHAT, CDR2 FQNNGV. Trimming took off 5 bases at V and 2 bases at J, with 20 bases between the two ends. The CDR3 nucleotides are TGTGCCAGCAGCATAAACGCCGGTGCGGAACCCACAGATACGCAGTATTTT. It codes for CASSINAGAEPTDTQYF.

This sequence joins TRBV27 and TRBJ2-1, with D perhaps TRBD1 (6 bases). The V gene lost 9 bases and the J gene lost 6 bases, with 18 bases spanning the gap. The CDR3 is made up of 14 amino acids. Germline CDR1 MNHEY, CDR2 SMNVEV (reference sequence). The CDR3 region has the DNA TGTGCCAGTCGAGATCCCGGCAGGGGCAATGAGCAGTTCTTC. It specifies CASRDPGRGNEQFF.

This clonotype was found once. The chain employs TRBV20-1 and TRBJ2-7, with 8 positions matching TRBD2. The V and J ends lost 3 bases and 2 bases, in that order; junction bases with no gene match: 9. This CDR3 comprises 15 residues. The germline V gene encodes CDR1 DFQATT and CDR2 SNEGSKA (reference sequence). CDR3 sequence reads: CSASVWLAGTYEQYF. For the CDR3, the DNA is TGCAGTGCTAGTGTTTGGTTAGCGGGGACCTACGAGCAGTACTTC.

The sample holds a few counts of this clonotype. V is TRBV14 and J is TRBJ2-5; 7 positions agree with TRBD2. Germline CDR1 SGHDN, CDR2 FVKESK. Trimming cost V 1 base and J 4 bases; bases outside gene matches: 3. The CDR3 extends over 14 amino acids. CDR3 DNA: TGTGCCAGCAGCCAAGTCGGGGAGGGAGAGACCCAGTACTTC. Translating it yields CASSQVGEGETQYF.

This clonotype was counted between two and nine times. The chain carries TRBV12-3 or TRBV12-4 and TRBJ1-2, with TRBD1 matching 10 bases. This CDR3 has 13 residues. Unmatched junction bases numbered 4, after V lost 5 bases and J lost 7 bases. CDR3 protein: CASSPGTGVGYTF. The DNA for the CDR3 is TGTGCCAGCAGTCCCGGGACAGGGGTTGGCTACACCTTC.

The chain recombines TRBV9 with TRBJ2-3; 9 nucleotides line up with TRBD2. V lost 2 bases, J lost 4 bases, and 8 bases stayed unmatched. The CDR3 has 16 amino acids. Germline lookup yields CDR1 SGDLS and CDR2 YYNGEE. The CDR3 protein is CASSVGAGGVADTQYF. The CDR3 DNA sequence: TGTGCCAGCAGCGTCGGGGCGGGAGGGGTTGCAGATACGCAGTATTTT.

This clonotype was seen a few times. This chain connects TRBV27 to TRBJ2-3, with D perhaps matching TRBD2 (7 bases). Germline CDR1 is MNHEY and CDR2 is SMNVEV (reference sequence). This CDR3 is built from 16 residues. V lost 8 bases and J lost 2, with 20 bases in between. In nucleotides, the CDR3 is TGTGCCAGCTCTTGGGTCGGGGGGCGCTTCACAGATACGCAGTATTTT. Protein: CASSWVGGRFTDTQYF.

The table lists this clonotype with a few counts. The chain uses TRBV6-1 and TRBJ1-3; 8 nucleotides align to TRBD1. CDR3 length: 15 amino acids. Germline CDR1 and CDR2: MNHNS and SASEGT. V trimming: 5 bases; J trimming: 0 bases; junction bases outside the gene matches: 3. CDR3 coding DNA: TGTGCCAGCAGTAAGGGACAGGTCTCTGGAAACACCATATATTTT. This sequence encodes CASSKGQVSGNTIYF.

This rearrangement joins TRBV19 to TRBJ2-1; no definite D call. There are 15 residues in the CDR3. Germline-derived CDR1 and CDR2 are LNHDA and SQIVND (reference sequence). The V end was cut by 8 bases, the J end by 0 bases, with 14 bases between. CDR3 DNA: TGTGCCAGTCGAAATCTCCGGAGCTCCTACAATGAGCAGTTCTTC. It codes for CASRNLRSSYNEQFF.

The chain couples TRBV20-1 to TRBJ2-4; possible D gene TRBD1, 6 bases. This CDR3 is 12 amino acids long. Deletions cut 3 bases from V and 6 bases from J, with 9 bases between. Germline CDR1 DFQATT, CDR2 SNEGSKA (reference sequence). DNA for the CDR3: TGCAGTGCTAGCGACAGGCTAAACATTCAGTACTTC. Its protein is CSASDRLNIQYF.

In this sample, this clonotype turned up a few times. The V gene is TRBV20-1, the J gene TRBJ2-5; no firm D call. Deletions cut 1 base from V and 2 bases from J, with 17 bases between. Germline CDR1 and CDR2: DFQATT and SNEGSKA (reference sequence). The CDR3 consists of 16 residues. The DNA for the CDR3 is TGCAGTGCTAGAGTCTTTCGCTCGTTAGAACAAGAGACCCAGTACTTC. Its translation is CSARVFRSLEQETQYF.

CDR3 DNA sequence: TGTGCCAGCAGCTTAGAAGGGAAAGGACTCCTCGAGCAGTACTTC. Translated: CASSLEGKGLLEQYF. This rearrangement joins TRBV7-6 to TRBJ2-7, with D possibly TRBD2 on 5 matching bases. CDR1 SGHVS and CDR2 FNYEAQ come from the germline V gene. Trimming pared 1 base from V and 6 bases from J, leaving 16 bases between. The CDR3 runs 15 residues. The whole variable domain, filled in from reference TRBV7-6 and TRBJ2-7, reads GAGVSQSPRYKVTKRGQDVALRCDPISGHVSLYWYRQALGQGPEFLTYFNYEAQQDKSGLPNDRFSAERPEGSISTLTIQRTEQRDSAMYRCASSLEGKGLLEQYFGPGTRLTVT.

This clonotype was picked up a small number of times. The V and J genes are TRBV27 and TRBJ2-6; no clear D. The CDR3 length is 15 residues. V was clipped by 0 bases and J by 3 bases, with 6 bases between them. Per the germline V gene, CDR1 is MNHEY and CDR2 is SMNVEV (reference sequence). The CDR3 DNA sequence: TGTGCCAGCAGTTTATCAGGGTTTGGGGCCAACGTCCTGACTTTC. Its protein product is CASSLSGFGANVLTF. The entire variable domain, with the rest obtained from reference TRBV27 and TRBJ2-6, is as follows: EAQVTQNPRYLITVTGKKLTVTCSQNMNHEYMSWYRQDPGLGLRQIYYSMNVEVTDKGDVPEGYKVSRKEKRNFPLILESPSPNQTSLYFCASSLSGFGANVLTFGAGSRLTVL.

This clonotype was detected only a few times. The rearrangement joins TRBV20-1 to TRBJ2-1; 9 bases map to TRBD2. Germline CDR1 is DFQATT and CDR2 is SNEGSKA (reference sequence). The junction had 9 bases not matched to a gene; V was cut back by 6 bases and J by 6 bases. The CDR3 spans 14 residues. CDR3 residues: CSAVRGGGANEQFF. CDR3 in DNA: TGCAGTGCCGTTCGTGGCGGGGGGGCCAATGAGCAGTTCTTC.

This clonotype occurred a few times. V usage is TRBV5-1 and J usage is TRBJ2-3; 9 bases fit TRBD2. Germline V CDR1 and CDR2: SGHRS, YFSETQ. The CDR3 is 17 amino acids. Germline trimming cut 4 bases from V and 2 bases from J; bases unmatched to any gene: 11. The CDR3 DNA reads TGCGCCAGCAGCGTTGGCGAGCGGGGGGCCTACACAGATACGCAGTATTTT. Translating gives CASSVGERGAYTDTQYF.